The 13 T cell receptor beta chains below all came from one sample that was sequenced in a study of a mutant IDH1 vaccine in newly diagnosed glioma. The time point here: week 47, end of study. With topical imiquimod, each dose of the vaccine consisted of 300 ug of mutant IDH1 20-mer peptide. Produced via immunoSEQ multiplex PCR; TCRdb's table is partial and in-frame only. This table has fewer than 85,000 clones, 70% to 90% appearing once. Their specific antigens are unknown. This sample comprised PBMCs, obtained from a glioma patient whose treatment included an IDH1 peptide vaccine. The receptors shown here come from a man aged 35 to 55 with glioma.

Comment on this clone: The identical CDR3 is also encoded by other nucleotide sequences in the sample. The genes are TRBV5-6 and TRBJ2-5; D uncertain. The CDR3 has 12 amino acids. Germline V CDR1 and CDR2: SGHDT, YYEEEE. Trimming took off 4 bases at V and 2 bases at J, with 6 bases between the two ends. The CDR3, as DNA: TGTGCCAGCAGCCTTGCTCAAGAGACCCAGTACTTC. This sequence encodes CASSLAQETQYF. The variable domain in full, completed from reference TRBV5-6 and TRBJ2-5, reads DAGVTQSPTHLIKTRGQQVTLRCSPKSGHDTVSWYQQALGQGPQFIFQYYEEEERQRGNFPDRFSGHQFPNYSSELNVNALLLGDSALYLCASSLAQETQYFGPGTRLLVL.

V usage is TRBV11-2 and J usage is TRBJ1-5; D call uncertain. The CDR3 extends over 16 amino acids. Germline assignment: CDR1 SGHAT and CDR2 FQNNGV. The V end was cut by 1 base, the J end by 0 bases, with 10 bases between. The CDR3 loop reads CASSLVPASSNQPQHF. The CDR3 bases are TGTGCCAGCAGCTTAGTGCCAGCAAGTAGCAATCAGCCCCAGCATTTT.

In its sample, this clone was seen once. This chain joins TRBV5-1 and TRBJ2-5; D may be TRBD2 (6 bases). The CDR3 length is 15 residues. Germline V gene lookup returns CDR1 SGHRS and CDR2 YFSETQ. Trimming removed 1 base at V and 1 base at J, with 11 bases between. This chain's CDR3 is CASSLRASAQETQYF. The CDR3 nucleotides are TGCGCCAGCAGCTTGAGGGCTAGCGCCCAAGAGACCCAGTACTTC.

This chain uses TRBV2 with TRBJ1-6; 9 nucleotides align to TRBD1. This CDR3 has 14 amino acids. Unmatched junction bases numbered 10, after V lost 10 bases and J lost 9 bases. Germline V gene data show CDR1 as SNHLY and CDR2 as FYNNEI. CDR3 nucleotide sequence: TGTGCCACTACACCGGGACAGGGTTCTTCACCCCTCCACTTT. As protein: CATTPGQGSSPLHF.

The gene calls are TRBV5-1 and TRBJ2-7; D is unclear. This CDR3 contains 15 residues. V lost 4 bases and J lost 0, with 14 bases in between. Germline V gene sequence: CDR1 SGHRS, CDR2 YFSETQ. This chain's CDR3 is CASSLRTVSSYEQYF. The CDR3 DNA reads as TGCGCCAGCAGCCTTAGGACGGTGAGCTCCTACGAGCAGTACTTC.

V usage is TRBV18 and J usage is TRBJ1-4; the D gene is possibly TRBD1 (5 bases). The CDR3 extends over 13 amino acids. V lost 3 bases, J lost 4 bases, and 6 bases lay in between. Per germline, CDR1 KGHSH and CDR2 LQKENI. DNA for the CDR3: TGTGCCAGCTCACCTCAGGGTAATGAAAAACTGTTTTTT. Residues: CASSPQGNEKLFF.

The rearrangement joins TRBV5-1 to TRBJ2-5; 12 nucleotides match TRBD1. CDR1 is SGHRS, CDR2 YFSETQ, per germline. This CDR3 contains 15 residues. Trimming took 7 bases from V and 3 from J; bases not matched to a gene: 7. This CDR3 reads CASRFGTGGEETQYF. The DNA of the CDR3 is TGCGCCAGCCGTTTTGGGACAGGGGGCGAAGAGACCCAGTACTTC.

There are a few counts of this clone. V is TRBV9 and J is TRBJ1-4, with D tentatively TRBD1 (5 bases). V lost 1 base and J lost 4, with 11 bases in between. The CDR3 is made up of 15 amino acids. Looked up from germline, CDR1 is SGDLS and CDR2 is YYNGEE. CDR3 residues: CASSVSQARNEKLFF. The CDR3 DNA is TGTGCCAGCAGCGTATCACAGGCCCGTAATGAAAAACTGTTTTTT.

The chain joins TRBV5-1 to TRBJ2-1; 10 bases are a match to TRBD2. The CDR3 covers 18 residues. V lost 0 bases and J lost 8; bases outside the gene matches: 14. CDR1 is SGHRS, CDR2 YFSETQ, per germline. CDR3 DNA sequence: TGCGCCAGCAGCTTGGACCTCTCTAGGTCTAGCGGGAGCGATGAGCAGTTCTTC. The encoded protein is CASSLDLSRSSGSDEQFF.

The chain recombines TRBV7-3 with TRBJ2-3; 14 nucleotides line up with TRBD2. The CDR3 runs to 17 residues. V lost 5 bases to trimming and J lost 8 bases; unmatched junction nucleotides: 12. Germline loops: CDR1 SGHTA, CDR2 FQGTGA. CDR3 protein: CASSVGTSGGLSGTQYF. In DNA form, the CDR3 reads TGTGCCAGCAGCGTAGGGACTAGCGGGGGCCTCAGCGGTACGCAGTATTTT. Using reference TRBV7-3 and TRBJ2-3 for the parts outside the CDR3, the full variable domain is GAGVSQTPSNKVTEKGKYVELRCDPISGHTALYWYRQSLGQGPEFLIYFQGTGAADDSGLPNDRFFAVRPEGSVSTLKIQRTERGDSAVYLCASSVGTSGGLSGTQYFGPGTRLTVL.

The sample holds one count of this clone. This rearrangement joins TRBV10-3 to TRBJ2-2; TRBD2 agrees at 9 bases. Germline V gene lookup returns CDR1 ENHRY and CDR2 SYGVKD. The CDR3 has 14 residues. V lost 10 bases, J lost 6 bases, and 9 bases stayed unmatched. In DNA, the CDR3 is TGTGCCACGCGGGGGGGTTCGGACGCCGGGGAGCTGTTTTTT. Its protein product is CATRGGSDAGELFF.

The chain employs TRBV4-3 and TRBJ2-5; TRBD2 agrees at 11 bases. The V and J ends lost 5 bases and 1 base, in that order; junction bases with no gene match: 6. Germline V gene sequence: CDR1 LGHNA, CDR2 YSLEER. This CDR3 contains 16 residues. DNA for the CDR3: TGCGCCAGCAGCGCGGGACTAGCGGACTTCCAAGAGACCCAGTACTTC. Translating it yields CASSAGLADFQETQYF.

The chain recombines TRBV4-3 with TRBJ2-2; TRBD1 aligns across 12 bases. V shed 4 bases, J shed 6 bases, and the junction held 3 bases outside the gene matches. This CDR3 has 15 amino acids. Germline lookup yields CDR1 LGHNA and CDR2 YSLEER. The CDR3 nucleotides read TGCGCCAGCAGCCCAGGGACAGGGGGCGCCGGGGAGCTGTTTTTT. It encodes CASSPGTGGAGELFF.